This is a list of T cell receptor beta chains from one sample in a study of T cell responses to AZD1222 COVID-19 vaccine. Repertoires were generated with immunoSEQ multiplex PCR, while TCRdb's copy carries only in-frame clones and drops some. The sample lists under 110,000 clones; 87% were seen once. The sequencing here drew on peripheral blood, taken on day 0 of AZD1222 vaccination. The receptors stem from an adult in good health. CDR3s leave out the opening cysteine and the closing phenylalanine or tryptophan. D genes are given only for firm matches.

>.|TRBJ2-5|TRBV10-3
AISESPTVKETQY
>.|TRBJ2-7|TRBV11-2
ASSPTAGTEQY
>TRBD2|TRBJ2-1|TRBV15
ATSARWGREVDEQF
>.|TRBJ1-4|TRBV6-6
ASSPGASEKLF
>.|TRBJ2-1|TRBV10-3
AISKGGNLQWGQF
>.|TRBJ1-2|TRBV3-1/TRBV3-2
ASSQDWRSFDGYT
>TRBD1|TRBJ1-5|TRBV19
ASSIGQGNRPQH
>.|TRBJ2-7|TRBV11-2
ASSLPYKGGEQY
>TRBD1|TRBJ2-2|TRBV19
ASSPGTGNTGELF
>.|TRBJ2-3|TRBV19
ASSISLLDTQY
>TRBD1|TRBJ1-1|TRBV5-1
ASRGQAMNTEAF
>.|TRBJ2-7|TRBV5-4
ASSLAGMVYEQY
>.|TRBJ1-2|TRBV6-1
ASSEQLGPGYGYT
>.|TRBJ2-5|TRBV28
ASSQGSRETQY
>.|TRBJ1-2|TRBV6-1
ASSEGGRLYGYT
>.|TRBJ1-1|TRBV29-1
SVSDSPAEAF
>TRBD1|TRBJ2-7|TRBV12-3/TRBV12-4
ASTPDRVSEQY
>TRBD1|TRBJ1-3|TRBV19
ASSPRTGSGNTIY
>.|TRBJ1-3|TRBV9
ASSVNDWGNTIY
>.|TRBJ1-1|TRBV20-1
SASRQGNTEAF
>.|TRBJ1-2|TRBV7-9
ASRITGPKSNYGYT
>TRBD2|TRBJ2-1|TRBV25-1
ASSFSGTNNEQF
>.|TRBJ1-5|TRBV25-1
ASSDRGAVWHQPQH
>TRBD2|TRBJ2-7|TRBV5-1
ASSFSGSSYEQY
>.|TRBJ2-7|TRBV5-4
ASSSARGSYEQY
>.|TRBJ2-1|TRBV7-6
ASSLEGGPVFSYNEQF
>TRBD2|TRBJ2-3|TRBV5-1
ASSVREGGTDTQY
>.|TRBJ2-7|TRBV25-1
ASSVQGNEQY
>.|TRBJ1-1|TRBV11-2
ASSKVQLGTEAF